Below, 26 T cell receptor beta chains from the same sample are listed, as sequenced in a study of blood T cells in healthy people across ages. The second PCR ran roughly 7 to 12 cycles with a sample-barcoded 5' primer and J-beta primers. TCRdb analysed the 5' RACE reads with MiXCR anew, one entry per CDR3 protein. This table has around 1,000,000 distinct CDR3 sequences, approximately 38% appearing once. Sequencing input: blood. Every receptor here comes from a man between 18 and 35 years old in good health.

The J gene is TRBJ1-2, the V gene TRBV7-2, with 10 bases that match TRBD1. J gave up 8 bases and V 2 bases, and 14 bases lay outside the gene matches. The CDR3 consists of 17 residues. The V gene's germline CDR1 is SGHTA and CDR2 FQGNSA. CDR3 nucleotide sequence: TGTGCCAGCAGCTTAATTGGATTGGGACAGGGGTATGGCGGCTACACCTTC. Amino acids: CASSLIGLGQGYGGYTF.

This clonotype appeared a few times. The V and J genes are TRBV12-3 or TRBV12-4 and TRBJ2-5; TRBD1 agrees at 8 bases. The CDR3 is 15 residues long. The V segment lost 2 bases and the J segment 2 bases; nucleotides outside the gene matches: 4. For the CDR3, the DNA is TGTGCCAGCAGTTTACTCGGGACAGGACAAGAGACCCAGTACTTC. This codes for CASSLLGTGQETQYF.

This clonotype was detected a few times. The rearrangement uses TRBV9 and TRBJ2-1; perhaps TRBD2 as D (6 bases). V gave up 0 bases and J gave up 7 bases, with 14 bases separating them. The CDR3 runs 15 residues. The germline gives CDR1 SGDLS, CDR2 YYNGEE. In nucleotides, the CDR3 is TGTGCCAGCAGCGTAGACGGCGGACTACGGAATGAGCAGTTCTTC. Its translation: CASSVDGGLRNEQFF.

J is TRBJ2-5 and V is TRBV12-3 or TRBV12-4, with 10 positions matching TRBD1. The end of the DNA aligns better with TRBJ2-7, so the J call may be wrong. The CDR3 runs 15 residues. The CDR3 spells CASSKGTGVAYEQYF. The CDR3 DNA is TGTGCCAGCAGTAAAGGGACAGGGGTTGCCTACGAGCAGTACTTC.

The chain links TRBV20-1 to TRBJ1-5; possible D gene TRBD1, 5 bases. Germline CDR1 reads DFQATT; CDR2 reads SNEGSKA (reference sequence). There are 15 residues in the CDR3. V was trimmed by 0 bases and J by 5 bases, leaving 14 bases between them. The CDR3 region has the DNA TGCAGTGCTAGAGATCCCATAGGGGCATATCAGCCCCAGCATTTT. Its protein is CSARDPIGAYQPQHF.

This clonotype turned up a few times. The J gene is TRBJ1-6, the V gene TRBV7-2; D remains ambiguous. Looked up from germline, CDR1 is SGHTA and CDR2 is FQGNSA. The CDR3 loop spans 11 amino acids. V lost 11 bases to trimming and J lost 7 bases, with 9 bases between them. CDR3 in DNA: TGTGCCTCCGCCTCCAATTCACCCCTCCACTTT. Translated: CASASNSPLHF.

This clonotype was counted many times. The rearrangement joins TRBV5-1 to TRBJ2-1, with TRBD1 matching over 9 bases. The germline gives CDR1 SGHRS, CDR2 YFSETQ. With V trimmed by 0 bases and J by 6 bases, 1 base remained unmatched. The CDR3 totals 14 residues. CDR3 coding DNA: TGCGCCAGCAGCTTGGGGACAGGGGTCAATGAGCAGTTCTTC. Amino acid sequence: CASSLGTGVNEQFF.

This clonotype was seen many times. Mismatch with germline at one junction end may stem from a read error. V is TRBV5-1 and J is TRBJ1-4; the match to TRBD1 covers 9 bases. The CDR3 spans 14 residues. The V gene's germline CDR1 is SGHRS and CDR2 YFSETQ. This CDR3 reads CASSPGQGNEKLFF. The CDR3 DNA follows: TGTGCCAGCAGCCCGGGACAGGGTAATGAAAAACTGTTTTTT.

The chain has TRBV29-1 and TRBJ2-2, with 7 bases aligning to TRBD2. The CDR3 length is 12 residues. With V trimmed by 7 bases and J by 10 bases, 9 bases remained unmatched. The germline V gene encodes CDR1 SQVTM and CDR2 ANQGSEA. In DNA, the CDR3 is TGCAGCGCTGCGGGGGACGGTGAGGAGCTGTTTTTT. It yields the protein CSAAGDGEELFF.

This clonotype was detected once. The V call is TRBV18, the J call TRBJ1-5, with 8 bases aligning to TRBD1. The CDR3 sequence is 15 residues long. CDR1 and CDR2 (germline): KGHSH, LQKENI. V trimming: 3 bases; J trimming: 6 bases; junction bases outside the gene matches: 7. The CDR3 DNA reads TGTGCCAGCTCACCGGCGTCAGGGGGCCTTCAGCCCCAGCATTTT. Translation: CASSPASGGLQPQHF.

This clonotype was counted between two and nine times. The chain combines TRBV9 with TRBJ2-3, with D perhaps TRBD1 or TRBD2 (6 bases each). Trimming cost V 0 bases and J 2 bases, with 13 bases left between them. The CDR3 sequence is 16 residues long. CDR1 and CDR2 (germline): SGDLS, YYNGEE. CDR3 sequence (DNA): TGTGCCAGCAGCGTAGATCTTGGGGGGCTCACAGATACGCAGTATTTT. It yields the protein CASSVDLGGLTDTQYF. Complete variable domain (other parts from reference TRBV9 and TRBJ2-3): DSGVTQTPKHLITATGQRVTLRCSPRSGDLSVYWYQQSLDQGLQFLIQYYNGEERAKGNILERFSAQQFPDLHSELNLSSLELGDSALYFCASSVDLGGLTDTQYFGPGTRLTVL.

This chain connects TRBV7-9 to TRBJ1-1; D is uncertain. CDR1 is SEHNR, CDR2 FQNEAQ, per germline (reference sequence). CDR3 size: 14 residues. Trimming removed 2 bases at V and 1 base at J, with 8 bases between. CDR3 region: CASSLRAGNTEAFF. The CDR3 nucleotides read TGTGCCAGCAGCTTACGAGCGGGGAACACTGAAGCTTTCTTT.

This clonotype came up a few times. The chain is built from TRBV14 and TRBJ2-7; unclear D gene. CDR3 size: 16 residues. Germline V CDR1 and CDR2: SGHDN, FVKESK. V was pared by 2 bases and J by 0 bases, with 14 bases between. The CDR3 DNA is TGTGCCAGCAGCCAATCGGGCATTTCGGGCTCCTACGAGCAGTACTTC. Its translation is CASSQSGISGSYEQYF.

CDR3 sequence reads: CATSGTGTAKNIQYF. DNA for the CDR3: TGTGCCACCAGCGGGACAGGGACGGCCAAAAACATTCAGTACTTC. The chain has TRBV15 and TRBJ2-4, with 9 nucleotides matching TRBD1. Germline loops: CDR1 LNHNV, CDR2 YYDKDF (reference sequence). The V gene end was trimmed by 5 bases and the J gene end by 1 base; junction bases not matched to a gene: 3. The CDR3 length is 15 residues.

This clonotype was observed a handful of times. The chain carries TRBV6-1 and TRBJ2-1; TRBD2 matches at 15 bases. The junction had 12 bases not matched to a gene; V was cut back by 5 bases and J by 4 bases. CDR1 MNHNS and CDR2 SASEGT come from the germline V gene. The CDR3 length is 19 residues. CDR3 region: CASSSGTSGGKGIYNEQFF. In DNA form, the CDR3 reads TGTGCCAGCAGTAGCGGGACTAGCGGGGGGAAGGGGATTTACAATGAGCAGTTCTTC.

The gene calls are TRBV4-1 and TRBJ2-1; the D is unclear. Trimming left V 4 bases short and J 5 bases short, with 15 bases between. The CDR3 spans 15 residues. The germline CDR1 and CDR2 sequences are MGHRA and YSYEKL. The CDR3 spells CASSPPGYPNNEQFF. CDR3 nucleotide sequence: TGCGCCAGCAGCCCACCCGGGTACCCGAACAATGAGCAGTTCTTC.

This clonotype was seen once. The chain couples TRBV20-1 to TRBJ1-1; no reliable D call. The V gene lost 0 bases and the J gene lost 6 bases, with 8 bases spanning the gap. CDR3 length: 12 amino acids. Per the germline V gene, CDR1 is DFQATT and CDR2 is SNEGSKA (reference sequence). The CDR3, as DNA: TGCAGTGCTAGAGATCTAAGGCCTGAAGCTTTCTTT. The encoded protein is CSARDLRPEAFF.

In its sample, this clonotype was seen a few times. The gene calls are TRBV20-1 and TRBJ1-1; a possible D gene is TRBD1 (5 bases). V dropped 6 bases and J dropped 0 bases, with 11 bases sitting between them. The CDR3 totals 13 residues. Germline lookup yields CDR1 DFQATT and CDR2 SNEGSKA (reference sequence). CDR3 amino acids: CSASDTMNTEAFF. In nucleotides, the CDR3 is TGCAGTGCCTCGGACACCATGAACACTGAAGCTTTCTTT.

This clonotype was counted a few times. The DNA of the CDR3 is TGTGCCAGCAGTCAGAGGGGGAGTTACACTGAAGCTTTCTTT. Residues: CASSQRGSYTEAFF. V gene TRBV27 combines with J gene TRBJ1-1; TRBD1 might be the D (6 bases). Per the germline V gene, CDR1 is MNHEY and CDR2 is SMNVEV (reference sequence). This CDR3 spans 14 amino acids. V gave up 5 bases and J gave up 3 bases, with 13 bases separating them.

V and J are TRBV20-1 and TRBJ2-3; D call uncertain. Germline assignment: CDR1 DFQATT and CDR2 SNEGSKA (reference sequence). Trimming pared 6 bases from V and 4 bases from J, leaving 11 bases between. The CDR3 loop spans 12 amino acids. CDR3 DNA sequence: TGCAGTGCCCCAGTTAGTCCAGATACGCAGTATTTT. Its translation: CSAPVSPDTQYF.

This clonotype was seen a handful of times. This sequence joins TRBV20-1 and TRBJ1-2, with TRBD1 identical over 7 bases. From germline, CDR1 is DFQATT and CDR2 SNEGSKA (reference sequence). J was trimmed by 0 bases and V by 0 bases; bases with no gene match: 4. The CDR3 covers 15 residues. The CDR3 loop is CSARDQGGPNYGYTF. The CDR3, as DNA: TGCAGTGCTAGAGATCAGGGGGGCCCTAACTATGGCTACACCTTC.

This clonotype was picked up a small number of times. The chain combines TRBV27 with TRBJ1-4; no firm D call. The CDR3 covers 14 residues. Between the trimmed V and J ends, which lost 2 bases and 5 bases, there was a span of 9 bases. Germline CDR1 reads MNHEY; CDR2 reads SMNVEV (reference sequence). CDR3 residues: CASSLTSFNEKLFF. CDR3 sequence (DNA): TGTGCCAGCAGTTTAACCAGCTTCAATGAAAAACTGTTTTTT.

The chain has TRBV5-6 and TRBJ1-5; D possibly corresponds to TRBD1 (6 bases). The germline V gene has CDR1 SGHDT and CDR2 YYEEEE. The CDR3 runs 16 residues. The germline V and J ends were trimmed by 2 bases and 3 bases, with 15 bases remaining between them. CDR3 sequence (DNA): TGTGCCAGCAGCTTTGGAAACAGGGTAAACAATCAGCCCCAGCATTTT. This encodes CASSFGNRVNNQPQHF.

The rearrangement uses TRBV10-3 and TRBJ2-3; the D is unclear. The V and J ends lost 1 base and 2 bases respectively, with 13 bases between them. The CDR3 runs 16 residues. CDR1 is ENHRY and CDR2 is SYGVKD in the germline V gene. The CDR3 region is CAISELRFQNTDTQYF. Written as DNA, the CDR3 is TGTGCCATCAGTGAGTTAAGGTTTCAAAACACAGATACGCAGTATTTT.

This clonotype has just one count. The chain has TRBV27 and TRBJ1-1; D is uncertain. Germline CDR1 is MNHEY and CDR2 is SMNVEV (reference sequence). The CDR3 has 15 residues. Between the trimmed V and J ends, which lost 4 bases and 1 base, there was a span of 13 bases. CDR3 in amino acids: CASSSVSTGNTEAFF. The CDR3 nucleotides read TGTGCCAGCAGTTCAGTTTCAACCGGGAACACTGAAGCTTTCTTT.

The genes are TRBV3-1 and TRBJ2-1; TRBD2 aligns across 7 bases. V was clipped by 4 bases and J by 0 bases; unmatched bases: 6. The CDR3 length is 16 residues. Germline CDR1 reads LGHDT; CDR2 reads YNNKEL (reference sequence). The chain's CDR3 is CASSPQTGGSYNEQFF. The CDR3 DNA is TGTGCCAGCAGCCCTCAGACGGGGGGCTCCTACAATGAGCAGTTCTTC.